The 14 T cell receptor beta chains below were found in one sample sequenced in a study of cytomegalovirus exposure and HLA in healthy donors. The primer mix had 60 Vbeta and 13 Jbeta primers. Some clones are missing from TCRdb's copy, which holds only in-frame ones; the method was immunoSEQ multiplex PCR. The data show around 140,000 clones, around 9% seen once. Source material: PBMCs. The origin of the receptors is a woman aged 40 to 50 in good health and CMV-seropositive.

J is TRBJ1-1 and V is TRBV28; D uncertain. The V gene's germline CDR1 is MDHEN and CDR2 SYDVKM. Deletions cut 4 bases from V and 1 base from J, with 4 bases between. This CDR3 is 12 amino acids long. CDR3 sequence: CASSSGNTEAFF. CDR3 DNA: TGTGCCAGCAGTTCCGGGAACACTGAAGCTTTCTTT.

This clone was detected only a few times. This rearrangement joins TRBV11-3 to TRBJ2-4; 7 bases agree with TRBD1. V dropped 0 bases and J dropped 0; count of bases not matched to a gene: 5. Per the germline V gene, CDR1 is SGHNT and CDR2 is YENEEA. CDR3 length: 17 residues. For the CDR3, the DNA is TGTGCCAGCAGCTTAGATAGGGGGCGCGGAGCCAAAAACATTCAGTACTTC. Its translation: CASSLDRGRGAKNIQYF.

This clone was picked up a small number of times. The CDR3 bases are TGTGCCAGCAGTTTGGGAGCGGGGGGGGTCGATGAGCAGTTCTTC. Protein product: CASSLGAGGVDEQFF. The chain joins TRBV27 to TRBJ2-1; 10 bases are a match to TRBD2. CDR1 is MNHEY, CDR2 SMNVEV, per germline (reference sequence). V lost 3 bases and J lost 8; bases outside the gene matches: 7. The CDR3 sequence is 15 residues long.

The J gene is TRBJ1-6, the V gene TRBV6-5, with D possibly matching TRBD1 (6 bases). This CDR3 has 14 amino acids. V was cut by 3 bases and J by 8 bases, with 11 bases left in between. CDR1 is MNHEY and CDR2 is SVGAGI in the germline V gene. This CDR3 is CASSYNRDDSPLHF. The CDR3 nucleotides read TGTGCCAGCAGTTATAACAGGGACGATTCACCCCTCCACTTT.

Concerning this clone itself: An end of the junction differs from the germline gene, which may be a read error. This chain uses TRBV6-5 with TRBJ1-2, with D possibly being TRBD1 (6 bases). CDR3 length: 13 residues. Germline-derived CDR1 and CDR2 are MNHEY and SVGAGI. The CDR3: CASSYDRLVGYSF. Here the CDR3 DNA reads TGTGCCAGCAGTTACGACAGGCTTGTGGGCTACTCCTTC.

This clone has more than one count but fewer than ten. This chain links TRBV5-4 with TRBJ2-1; 11 positions agree with TRBD2. CDR3 length: 16 amino acids. The germline V gene has CDR1 SGHNT and CDR2 YYREEE (reference sequence). Trimming took 1 base from V and 4 from J; bases not matched to a gene: 4. CDR3 region: CASSLPTSGGYNEQFF. In DNA, the CDR3 is TGTGCCAGCAGCTTGCCCACTAGCGGGGGATACAATGAGCAGTTCTTC.

This clone was seen a few times. This sequence joins TRBV15 and TRBJ2-5, with 7 bases fitting TRBD1. The CDR3 totals 18 residues. Germline values: CDR1 LNHNV, CDR2 YYDKDF (reference sequence). Losses at the gene ends were 6 bases for V and 5 bases for J; bases not matched to a gene: 21. The CDR3 nucleotides read TGTGCCACCAGTCCCCTCCCAACGATTGCAGGGGGTCGGGAGACCCAGTACTTC. Translated: CATSPLPTIAGGRETQYF.

The rearrangement joins TRBV7-2 to TRBJ2-1; tentative D call: TRBD1 (6 bases). Germline V gene sequence: CDR1 SGHTA, CDR2 FQGNSA. There are 15 residues in the CDR3. V was clipped by 4 bases and J by 9 bases, with 19 bases between them. The CDR3 sequence is CASSYQPTGLGEQFF. The CDR3 region has the DNA TGTGCCAGCAGCTACCAACCTACAGGGTTGGGTGAGCAGTTCTTC.

This clone was observed a few times. The chain employs TRBV5-1 and TRBJ1-2; 8 nucleotides match TRBD1. Trimming took 0 bases from V and 4 from J; bases not matched to a gene: 2. CDR3 size: 14 residues. CDR1 is SGHRS and CDR2 is YFSETQ in the germline V gene. CDR3 bases: TGCGCCAGCAGCTTGGATACAGGGGGCTATGGCTACACCTTC. Translated: CASSLDTGGYGYTF.

In its sample, this clone was seen a few times. The J gene is TRBJ2-1, the V gene TRBV5-6; 14 bases match TRBD2. After removal of 4 bases from V and 9 bases from J, the junction contained 9 bases not matched to a gene. The CDR3 totals 16 residues. Germline lookup yields CDR1 SGHDT and CDR2 YYEEEE. The CDR3 loop reads CASSPRLAGGWVEQFF. As DNA, the CDR3 is TGTGCCAGCAGCCCGCGACTAGCGGGGGGGTGGGTTGAGCAGTTCTTC.

V gene TRBV11-2 combines with J gene TRBJ2-2; D ambiguous. CDR3 length: 15 amino acids. V was shortened by 6 bases and J by 0 bases, with 11 bases between the two germline ends. Germline CDR1 is SGHAT and CDR2 is FQNNGV. DNA of the CDR3: TGTGCCAGCAGGGGCAGTCCGGCGAACACCGGGGAGCTGTTTTTT. Translating gives CASRGSPANTGELFF.

The rearrangement uses TRBV6-5 and TRBJ2-7; 8 bases are shared with TRBD2. J gave up 3 bases and V 6 bases, and 1 base lay outside the gene matches. This CDR3 spans 12 amino acids. Germline CDR1 MNHEY, CDR2 SVGAGI. Here the CDR3 reads CASRSGGYEQYF. For the CDR3, the DNA is TGTGCCAGCAGGAGCGGGGGCTACGAGCAGTACTTC.

This clone was seen more than once but under ten times. The chain carries TRBV27 and TRBJ2-2; maybe TRBD2 (6 bases). V was pared by 5 bases and J by 4 bases, with 17 bases between. CDR3 length: 16 residues. Per germline, CDR1 MNHEY and CDR2 SMNVEV (reference sequence). The DNA of the CDR3 is TGTGCCAGCAGTGGACCCGACCGGGGGATCACCGGGGAGCTGTTTTTT. Protein: CASSGPDRGITGELFF.

This clone turned up a few times. The rearrangement uses TRBV5-5 and TRBJ1-1; TRBD1 might be the D (5 bases). CDR1 is SGHKS and CDR2 is YYEKEE in the germline V gene (reference sequence). V was pared by 3 bases and J by 5 bases, with 17 bases between. The CDR3 is 15 amino acids. The CDR3 loop reads CASSSLGGGGTEAFF. The DNA of the CDR3 is TGTGCCAGCAGCTCTCTTGGTGGGGGGGGAACTGAAGCTTTCTTT.